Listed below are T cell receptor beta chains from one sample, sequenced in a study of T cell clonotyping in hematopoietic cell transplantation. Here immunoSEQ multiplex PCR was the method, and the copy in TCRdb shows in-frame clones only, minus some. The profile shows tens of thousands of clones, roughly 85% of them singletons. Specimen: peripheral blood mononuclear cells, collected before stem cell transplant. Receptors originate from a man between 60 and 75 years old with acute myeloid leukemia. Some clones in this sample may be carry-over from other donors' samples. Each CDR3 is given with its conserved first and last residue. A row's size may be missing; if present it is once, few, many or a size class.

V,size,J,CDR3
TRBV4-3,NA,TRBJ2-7,CASSTRTSGYEQYF
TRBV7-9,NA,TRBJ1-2,CASSLDTYGYTF
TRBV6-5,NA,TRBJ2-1,CASSEGQGIWEQFF
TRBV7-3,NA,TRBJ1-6,CASSLDYPNSPLHF
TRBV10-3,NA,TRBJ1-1,CAIRLQGGDTEAFF
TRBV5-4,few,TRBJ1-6,CASSLEGTLVLHF
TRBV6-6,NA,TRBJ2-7,CASRQDSYEQYF
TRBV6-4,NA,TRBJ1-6,CASSDGYNSPLHF
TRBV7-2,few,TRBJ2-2,CASSSVAGAGELFF
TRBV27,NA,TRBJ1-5,CASSSPGNQPQHF
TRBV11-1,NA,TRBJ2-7,CASSPVGSGRGFREQYF
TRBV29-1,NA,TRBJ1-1,CSVDVWDNTEAFF
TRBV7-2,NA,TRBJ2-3,CASSLGTSGDTDTQYF
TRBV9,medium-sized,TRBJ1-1,CASSVELPPTEAFF
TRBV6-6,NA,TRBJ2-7,CASSVAGALYEQYF
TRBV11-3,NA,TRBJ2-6,CASRHSRASRTGANVLTF
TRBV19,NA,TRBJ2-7,CASSRQTAPGTGYYEQYF
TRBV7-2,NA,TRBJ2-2,CASSFVRGGTGELFF
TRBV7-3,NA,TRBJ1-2,CASSFRQGYGYTF
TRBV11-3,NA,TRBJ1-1,CASRDREVTEAFF
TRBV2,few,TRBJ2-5,CASSPGVETQYF
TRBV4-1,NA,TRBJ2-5,CASSLPTSGGRMETQYF
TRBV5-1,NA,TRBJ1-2,CASSLGRVYGYTF
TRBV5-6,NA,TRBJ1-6,CASSWSELSPLHF
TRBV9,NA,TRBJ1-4,CASSPLGGQGITNEKLFF
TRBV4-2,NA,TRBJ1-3,CASSHQNEGSGNTIYF
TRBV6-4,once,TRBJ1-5,CVLWEREPQHF
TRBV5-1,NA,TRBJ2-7,CASSLGDSSYEQYF
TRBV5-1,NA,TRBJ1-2,CASRPGTVDYGYTF
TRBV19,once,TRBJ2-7,CASSIDGQGREQYF
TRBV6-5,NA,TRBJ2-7,CASRIGQGKAYEQYF
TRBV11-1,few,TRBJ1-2,CASSRASYGYTF
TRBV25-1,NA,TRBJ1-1,CASSVPGQLTEAFF
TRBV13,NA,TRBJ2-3,CASSLAGVGTDTQYF
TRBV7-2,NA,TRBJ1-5,CASSSQGWASNQPQHF
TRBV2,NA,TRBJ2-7,CASSAGTDSYEQYF
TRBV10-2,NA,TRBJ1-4,CASSDGGANEKLFF
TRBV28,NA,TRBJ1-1,CASSFATRGSERGTEAFF
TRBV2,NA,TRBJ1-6,CASSAEIGSSPLHF
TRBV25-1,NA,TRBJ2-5,CASSEHWGQETQYF
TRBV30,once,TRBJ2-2,CAWGRENTGELFF
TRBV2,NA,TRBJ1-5,CASSQQGAQPQHF
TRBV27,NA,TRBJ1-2,CASSLGQSYGYTF
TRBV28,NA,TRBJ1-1,CASSSGYLGQGITEAFF
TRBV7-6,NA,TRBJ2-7,CASGERSSYEQYF
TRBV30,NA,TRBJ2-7,CAWMTNNYEQYF
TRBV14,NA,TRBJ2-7,CASSLSRGAYEQYF
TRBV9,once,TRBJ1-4,CASSLLPGSSNEKLFF
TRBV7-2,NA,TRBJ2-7,CASSLAIPEQYF
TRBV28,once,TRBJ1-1,CASSPPTGLNTEAFF
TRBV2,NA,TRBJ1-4,CASSFGTGDEKLFF
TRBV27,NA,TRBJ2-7,CASTLVGAGSYEQYF
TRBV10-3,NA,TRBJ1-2,CAIREGTYGYTF